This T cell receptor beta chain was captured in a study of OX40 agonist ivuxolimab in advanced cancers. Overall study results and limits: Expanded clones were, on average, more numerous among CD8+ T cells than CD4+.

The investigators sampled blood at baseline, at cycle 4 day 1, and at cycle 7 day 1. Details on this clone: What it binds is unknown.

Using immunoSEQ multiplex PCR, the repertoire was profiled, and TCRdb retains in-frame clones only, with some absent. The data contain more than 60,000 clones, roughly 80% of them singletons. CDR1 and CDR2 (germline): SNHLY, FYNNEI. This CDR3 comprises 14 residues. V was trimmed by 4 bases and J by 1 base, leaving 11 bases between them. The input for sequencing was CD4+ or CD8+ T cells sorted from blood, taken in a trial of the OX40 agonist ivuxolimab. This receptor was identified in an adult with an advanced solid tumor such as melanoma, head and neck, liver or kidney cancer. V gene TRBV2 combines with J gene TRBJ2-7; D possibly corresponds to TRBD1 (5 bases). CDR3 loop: CASSVRQGSYEQYF. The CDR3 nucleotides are TGTGCCAGCAGTGTGCGTCAGGGATCCTACGAGCAGTACTTC.